Listed below are T cell receptor beta chains from one sample, sequenced in a study of cytomegalovirus exposure and HLA in healthy donors. Assay used: immunoSEQ multiplex PCR; TCRdb lists only in-frame clones, some missing. The sample lists under 300,000 clones; nearly 95% were seen once. Sequencing was carried out using PBMCs. These receptors were collected from a girl aged 2-15 years in good health and CMV-seronegative. The CDR3 runs from the conserved cysteine through the conserved F or W. D genes are given only for firm matches. Clone size is stated in some rows and not others, as once, few, many or a class when expanded.

D gene,J gene,CDR3 length,clone size,V gene,CDR3 protein,CDR3 DNA
TRBD2,TRBJ2-7,14,.,TRBV7-6,CASSPWAGGYEQYF,TGTGCCAGCTCCCCTTGGGCGGGGGGCTACGAGCAGTACTTC
TRBD1,TRBJ1-1,13,.,TRBV19,CASSNTGDTEAFF,TGTGCCAGTAGTAATACAGGGGACACTGAAGCTTTCTTT
TRBD1,TRBJ1-3,13,.,TRBV15,CATSSLETGAIYF,TGTGCCACCAGCAGTCTTGAGACAGGGGCCATATATTTT
TRBD1,TRBJ2-7,16,.,TRBV6-1,CASSGYGTGEGYEQYF,TGTGCCAGCAGTGGGTACGGGACAGGGGAGGGGTACGAGCAGTACTTC
TRBD1,TRBJ2-1,16,.,TRBV11-2,CASSLLWDRGRDEQFF,TGTGCCAGCAGCTTATTGTGGGACAGGGGGCGAGATGAGCAGTTCTTC
TRBD1,TRBJ1-1,17,.,TRBV18,CASSRGQGAGVSTEAFF,TGTGCCAGCTCACGAGGACAGGGGGCGGGGGTTAGCACTGAAGCTTTCTTT
TRBD2,TRBJ2-1,14,.,TRBV7-7,CASSSLAGGNEQFF,TGTGCTAGCAGTTCACTAGCGGGGGGAAATGAGCAGTTCTTC
TRBD1,TRBJ2-7,17,.,TRBV11-2,CASSAAPGGTGAYEQYF,TGTGCCAGCAGCGCAGCCCCTGGGGGGACAGGGGCCTACGAGCAGTACTTC
.,TRBJ2-1,14,.,TRBV6-5,CASSVRSSYNEQFF,TGTGCCAGCAGTGTACGGAGCTCCTACAATGAGCAGTTCTTC
.,TRBJ2-3,14,.,TRBV7-3,CASSLDGQLDTQYF,TGTGCCAGCAGCTTGGACGGACAGTTAGATACGCAGTATTTT
.,TRBJ1-1,13,few,TRBV7-9,CASSLGGDTEAFF,TGTGCCAGCAGCTTGGGGGGGGACACTGAAGCTTTCTTT
.,TRBJ2-3,14,.,TRBV30,CAWSGRFNTDTQYF,TGTGCCTGGAGTGGGCGGTTCAACACAGATACGCAGTATTTT
TRBD1,TRBJ2-1,13,.,TRBV5-4,CASSPGTDRDQFF,TGTGCCAGCAGCCCAGGGACAGATAGAGACCAGTTCTTC
.,TRBJ1-1,15,few,TRBV2,CASSDSVGRRTEAFF,TGTGCCAGCAGTGATAGCGTTGGAAGGAGGACTGAAGCTTTCTTT
TRBD2,TRBJ2-1,16,.,TRBV4-1,CASSQVGGGAYNEQFF,TGCGCCAGCAGCCAAGTTGGCGGGGGTGCCTACAATGAGCAGTTCTTC
TRBD2,TRBJ2-2,13,.,TRBV6-5,CATTSGHSGELFF,TGTGCCACTACTAGCGGGCATTCCGGGGAGCTGTTTTTT
TRBD2,TRBJ2-1,13,.,TRBV19,CASSTSGYNEQFF,TGTGCCAGTAGTACTAGCGGTTACAATGAGCAGTTCTTC
TRBD2,TRBJ2-3,15,.,TRBV6-6,CASSHTSGSTDTQYF,TGTGCCAGCAGTCACACTAGCGGTAGCACAGATACGCAGTATTTT
.,TRBJ1-2,14,.,TRBV11-2,CASSSPGGARGYTF,TGTGCCAGCAGCTCCCCGGGGGGGGCCCGTGGCTACACCTTC
TRBD2,TRBJ2-1,16,.,TRBV29-1,CSVEDSGTSGYNEQFF,TGCAGCGTTGAAGACTCCGGGACTAGCGGCTACAATGAGCAGTTCTTC
.,TRBJ1-6,14,.,TRBV6-4,CASSGGVGNSPLHF,TGTGCCAGCAGCGGGGGAGTCGGGAATTCACCCCTCCACTTT
TRBD2,TRBJ2-7,12,.,TRBV10-3,CAISGGSVEQYF,TGTGCCATCAGTGGCGGGAGTGTCGAGCAGTACTTC
TRBD1,TRBJ1-1,13,.,TRBV7-9,CASHRQGNTEAFF,TGTGCCAGCCACCGACAGGGGAACACTGAAGCTTTCTTT
.,TRBJ2-3,14,.,TRBV6-1,CASSEWGITDTQYF,TGTGCCAGCAGTGAATGGGGCATCACAGATACGCAGTATTTT
.,TRBJ2-7,13,.,TRBV27,CASSFDRRYEQYF,TGTGCCAGCAGTTTCGACAGGCGGTACGAGCAGTACTTC
TRBD1,TRBJ2-5,15,.,TRBV23-1,CASSHHRTGQETQYF,TGCGCCAGCAGTCATCATCGGACAGGGCAAGAGACCCAGTACTTC
TRBD1,TRBJ2-7,15,.,TRBV4-1,CASSQADRASYEQYF,TGCGCCAGCAGCCAAGCAGACAGGGCCTCCTACGAGCAGTACTTC
.,TRBJ2-7,14,once,TRBV13,CASSLGGVSNEQYF,TGTGCCAGCAGCTTAGGAGGGGTCTCTAACGAGCAGTACTTC
TRBD1,TRBJ2-5,14,.,TRBV29-1,CSVEPAGGGETQYF,TGCAGCGTTGAGCCCGCAGGGGGCGGAGAGACCCAGTACTTC
TRBD1,TRBJ1-5,15,.,TRBV28,CASQFPGTENQPQHF,TGTGCCAGCCAATTTCCCGGGACAGAGAATCAGCCCCAGCATTTT
TRBD1,TRBJ2-6,14,.,TRBV30,CAWGTGSGANVLTF,TGTGCCTGGGGGACAGGCTCCGGGGCCAACGTCCTGACTTTC
.,TRBJ1-5,16,.,TRBV28,CASSGTTGVGNQPQHF,TGTGCCAGCAGTGGAACTACAGGTGTGGGCAATCAGCCCCAGCATTTT
TRBD1,TRBJ1-2,16,.,TRBV27,CASSFSGQNSNYGYTF,TGTGCCAGCAGTTTTTCGGGACAGAACTCTAACTATGGCTACACCTTC
.,TRBJ2-5,14,once,TRBV7-6,CASSPIGVQETQYF,TGTGCCAGCAGCCCAATAGGGGTCCAAGAGACCCAGTACTTC
TRBD2,TRBJ2-3,15,.,TRBV6-5,CASSLLAVSTDTQYF,TGTGCCAGCAGTTTACTAGCGGTCAGCACAGATACGCAGTATTTT
.,TRBJ1-4,15,.,TRBV6-1,CASSPSGGAWEKLFF,TGTGCCAGCAGTCCCTCGGGGGGGGCTTGGGAAAAACTGTTTTTT
.,TRBJ1-1,15,.,TRBV18,CASSPPTQLNTEAFF,TGTGCCAGCTCACCACCGACACAACTGAACACTGAAGCTTTCTTT
.,TRBJ1-2,12,once,TRBV19,CASRTANYGYTF,TGTGCCAGTCGGACAGCTAACTATGGCTACACCTTC
TRBD1,TRBJ2-3,15,.,TRBV7-9,CASSSRGKETDTQYF,TGTGCCAGCAGCTCCAGGGGGAAGGAAACAGATACGCAGTATTTT
.,TRBJ1-1,13,few,TRBV30,CAFTHRENTEAFF,TGTGCCTTCACCCACAGGGAGAACACTGAAGCTTTCTTT
.,TRBJ1-5,17,.,TRBV7-8,CASSLGAKTGSNQPQHF,TGTGCCAGCAGCTTGGGTGCAAAGACAGGTAGCAATCAGCCCCAGCATTTT
.,TRBJ2-1,17,.,TRBV9,CASSPHVGGAAYNEQFF,TGTGCCAGCAGCCCCCATGTTGGGGGGGCGGCCTACAATGAGCAGTTCTTC
TRBD1,TRBJ1-1,13,.,TRBV16,CASSRTGNTEAFF,TGTGCCAGCAGCAGGACAGGGAACACTGAAGCTTTCTTT
TRBD1,TRBJ1-2,15,.,TRBV9,CASSPRTGGNYGYTF,TGTGCCAGCAGCCCCCGGACAGGGGGAAACTATGGCTACACCTTC
.,TRBJ2-3,15,.,TRBV5-8,CASSAGEYSTDTQYF,TGTGCCAGCAGCGCAGGGGAGTACAGCACAGATACGCAGTATTTT
TRBD2,TRBJ2-5,16,.,TRBV11-2,CASRSRLAGNMETQYF,TGTGCCAGCAGGTCCAGACTAGCGGGAAATATGGAGACCCAGTACTTC
.,TRBJ1-1,14,.,TRBV27,CASSFSRGPAEAFF,TGTGCCAGCAGTTTTTCCAGGGGTCCCGCTGAAGCTTTCTTT
TRBD2,TRBJ2-7,15,.,TRBV9,CASSPPTSEPYEQYF,TGTGCCAGCAGCCCCCCAACTAGCGAGCCCTACGAGCAGTACTTC
TRBD2,TRBJ2-2,19,.,TRBV27,CASSPFRNGGAANTGELFF,TGTGCCAGCAGTCCCTTCCGGAACGGGGGGGCCGCGAACACCGGGGAGCTGTTTTTT
.,TRBJ1-1,16,once,TRBV6-5,CASSYLSAGARAEAFF,TGTGCCAGCAGCTACCTTTCTGCGGGCGCGAGGGCTGAAGCTTTCTTT
TRBD2,TRBJ2-1,16,.,TRBV11-2,CASSRTSGGDINEQFF,TGTGCCAGCAGCCGAACTAGCGGGGGAGATATTAATGAGCAGTTCTTC
TRBD2,TRBJ2-1,15,.,TRBV6-6,CASTLLAGGYNEQFF,TGTGCCAGCACCCTACTAGCGGGAGGCTACAATGAGCAGTTCTTC
TRBD2,TRBJ2-1,14,.,TRBV15,CATKIAGGSDEQFF,TGTGCCACCAAAATAGCGGGAGGGTCCGATGAGCAGTTCTTC
TRBD1,TRBJ2-2,17,few,TRBV7-9,CSSSPSLGTGNTGELFF,TGTTCCAGCAGCCCTTCTTTGGGGACAGGGAACACCGGGGAGCTGTTTTTT
TRBD1,TRBJ1-6,15,.,TRBV30,CAWSADRGGNSPLHF,TGTGCCTGGAGTGCTGACAGGGGAGGTAATTCACCCCTCCACTTT
TRBD2,TRBJ2-3,15,.,TRBV11-2,CASSDGTSFLDTQYF,TGTGCCAGCAGCGACGGGACTAGCTTTTTAGATACGCAGTATTTT
TRBD2,TRBJ2-7,18,.,TRBV5-3,CARSPYERERGRLLEQYF,TGTGCCAGAAGCCCGTACGAGCGGGAGAGGGGTAGACTACTCGAGCAGTACTTC
TRBD2,TRBJ2-7,16,few,TRBV7-9,CASSPRTSGSVDEQYF,TGTGCCAGCAGCCCACGGACTAGCGGGAGTGTCGACGAGCAGTACTTC